The entry that follows covers one TCR beta chain sequence. Its antigen is unidentified. Given a much more abundant clone one base away, this may be a read error. This CDR3 contains 12 residues. This sample stems from a study of molecular identifiers for immune sequencing clone quantification. Study in general: RNA, taken in replicates from about 21,000 or 97,000 naive CD8 cells, was split five ways, with four sequenced. Study-level points and caveats: Sizes of clones that are highly expanded could be underestimated (if identical TCR molecules share a barcode).

TCRdb ran MiXCR on the PCR reads and lists one entry per CDR3 protein. The top ten clones hold 0.9% to 1.2% of a sample with 30,000 to 40,000 distinct CDR3 sequences, about 19% of them seen once. Sequenced: naive CD8+ T cells from blood, with Jurkat cell RNA spiked in. Subset of the sample: FACS-sorted CD8+CD4-CCR7+CD45RA+ naive T cells. The source is a human donor in good health. Some libraries in this study had Jurkat cell RNA spiked in. The V gene is TRBV5-3, the J gene TRBJ2-6; unclear D gene. TRBV5-3 is an open reading frame, and its role is uncertain. The CDR3 is CATKTEANVLAF. Here the CDR3 DNA reads TGTGCCACAAAAACAGAGGCCAACGTCCTGGCTTTC.